Reported below is one T cell receptor (beta chain). What it recognizes is unknown. The data are from a study of post-analysis software for immune sequencing data. Study results and limitations: Co-batched samples clustered tightly together by F measure. In patients, TRBV5-6, TRBV5-1 and TRBV20-1 belonged to four or five TRBV segments found more frequently than in controls.

Unique molecular identifiers were carried by the TCR beta cDNA libraries. Each CDR3 protein gets one entry after TCRdb re-called the PCR reads with MiXCR. The repertoire holds around 700,000 distinct CDR3 sequences, roughly three fifths seen once, with approximately 11% in the top ten. Germline assignment: CDR1 DFQATT and CDR2 SNEGSKA (reference sequence). This CDR3 has 14 residues. After removal of 6 bases from V and 0 bases from J, the junction contained 7 bases not matched to a gene. This rearrangement joins TRBV20-1 to TRBJ2-7; 8 bases map to TRBD1. The sequencing sample was made of blood. This clonotype originated in a girl aged 2 to 9 with multiple sclerosis. In nucleotides, the CDR3 is TGCAGTGCCCGGACAGGGTCTCCCTCCTACGAGCAGTACTTC. Translated: CSARTGSPSYEQYF.